The 25 T cell receptor beta chains presented below share a single source sample, sequenced in a study of identical twins. TCRdb used MiXCR to reprocess the 5' RACE reads, holding one entry per CDR3 protein. This sample carries a few hundred thousand distinct CDR3 sequences, 6.5% of them seen once, and the ten largest clones take about 14%. These data were also reused for a study on T cells expressing NK-cell markers.

Sequencing was done on a sample of CD8+ T cells sorted from blood. The receptor source for this set is a woman under 30 in good health.

The chain carries TRBV7-8 and TRBJ2-1, with D tentatively TRBD1 (5 bases). Germline CDR1 SGHVS, CDR2 FQNEAQ. Trimming shortened V by 5 bases and J by 2 bases, and 13 bases separated the two germline ends. The CDR3 contains 15 residues. The CDR3 sequence is CASSHQGAPYNEQFF. In DNA form, the CDR3 reads TGTGCCAGCAGCCATCAGGGTGCCCCCTACAATGAGCAGTTCTTC.

The CDR3 coding sequence is TGCAGTGCTAGGGAACTAGCGGGGGCTTACAATGAGCAGTTCTTC. Protein product: CSARELAGAYNEQFF. The chain carries TRBV20-1 and TRBJ2-1, with TRBD2 matching 11 bases. CDR1 DFQATT and CDR2 SNEGSKA come from the germline V gene (reference sequence). The trim removed 3 bases at V and 4 bases at J, leaving 5 bases unmatched. The CDR3 sequence is 15 residues long.

The genes are TRBV2 and TRBJ2-6, with D maybe TRBD1 (6 bases). The V gene lost 7 bases and the J gene lost 0 bases, with 10 bases spanning the gap. Per the germline V gene, CDR1 is SNHLY and CDR2 is FYNNEI. The CDR3 length is 15 residues. The CDR3 DNA follows: TGTGCCAGCACTGGGGGCTTCTCTGGGGCCAACGTCCTGACTTTC. It encodes CASTGGFSGANVLTF.

This sequence joins TRBV9 and TRBJ2-1; no firm D call. The CDR3 is made up of 15 amino acids. Germline lookup yields CDR1 SGDLS and CDR2 YYNGEE. The germline V and J ends were trimmed by 6 bases and 2 bases, with 15 bases remaining between them. CDR3 residues: CASTPEQQPYNEQFF. The CDR3, as DNA: TGTGCCAGCACCCCTGAACAGCAGCCCTACAATGAGCAGTTCTTC.

At least ten counts were recorded for this clonotype. The chain uses TRBV6-5 and TRBJ1-5; no reliable D call. This CDR3 contains 14 residues. The V gene lost 2 bases and the J gene lost 2 bases, with 7 bases spanning the gap. Germline V gives CDR1 MNHEY, CDR2 SVGAGI. The CDR3 loop is CASSYGRGNQPQHF. CDR3 DNA sequence: TGTGCCAGCAGTTACGGACGGGGCAATCAGCCCCAGCATTTT.

The J gene is TRBJ2-2, the V gene TRBV29-1; D possibly corresponds to TRBD2 (5 bases). The V gene's germline CDR1 is SQVTM and CDR2 ANQGSEA. The CDR3 totals 12 residues. The ends were cut back, 6 bases at V and 5 bases at J, with 10 bases in the middle. The CDR3 DNA follows: TGCAGCGTCCCCTCGGGGACCGGGGAGCTGTTTTTT. Its protein is CSVPSGTGELFF.

This clonotype was counted ten times or more. The chain recombines TRBV29-1 with TRBJ2-7; no clear D gene. The V and J ends lost 7 bases and 4 bases respectively, with 14 bases between them. There are 12 residues in the CDR3. The germline CDR1 and CDR2 sequences are SQVTM and ANQGSEA. The chain's CDR3 is CSAGKAIYEQYF. The CDR3, as DNA: TGCAGCGCCGGCAAGGCGATTTACGAGCAGTACTTC.

The sample holds a few counts of this clonotype. The rearrangement joins TRBV20-1 to TRBJ1-1; tentatively, D is TRBD1 (5 bases). Germline V lookup: CDR1 DFQATT, CDR2 SNEGSKA (reference sequence). The CDR3 loop spans 11 amino acids. V was shortened by 3 bases and J by 4 bases, with 6 bases between the two germline ends. In DNA form, the CDR3 reads TGCAGTGCTAGTACAGGCACTGAAGCTTTCTTT. Its translation is CSASTGTEAFF.

There are a few counts of this clonotype. The chain has TRBV5-6 and TRBJ1-1; no reliable D call. Germline V gives CDR1 SGHDT, CDR2 YYEEEE. V dropped 0 bases and J dropped 4 bases, with 7 bases sitting between them. This CDR3 spans 13 amino acids. The CDR3 nucleotides are TGTGCCAGCAGCTTGGGGATGAGCACTGAAGCTTTCTTT. The encoded protein is CASSLGMSTEAFF. The full variable domain, in which reference TRBV5-6 and TRBJ1-1 provide the parts outside the CDR3, is DAGVTQSPTHLIKTRGQQVTLRCSPKSGHDTVSWYQQALGQGPQFIFQYYEEEERQRGNFPDRFSGHQFPNYSSELNVNALLLGDSALYLCASSLGMSTEAFFGQGTRLTVV.

The V gene is TRBV12-3 or TRBV12-4, the J gene TRBJ2-5; 9 bases fit TRBD2. J lost 5 bases, V lost 5 bases, and 18 bases had no gene match. CDR3 length: 18 residues. The CDR3 coding sequence is TGTGCCAGCAGTACCCGGCGGGAGGAGCGGGGGGCGGTGGAGACCCAGTACTTC. Residues: CASSTRREERGAVETQYF.

In this sample, this clonotype turned up many times. CDR3 bases: TGTGCCAGCAGCTTGAGGAACGGTGGAGAAAAACTGTTTTTT. Translation gives CASSLRNGGEKLFF. The chain is built from TRBV5-5 and TRBJ1-4; no clear D gene. V was trimmed by 1 base and J by 8 bases, leaving 12 bases between them. The germline V gene encodes CDR1 SGHKS and CDR2 YYEKEE (reference sequence). CDR3 length: 14 amino acids.

The CDR3 here is CASSQLEAHYNEQFF. The CDR3 DNA sequence: TGTGCCAGCAGCCAACTCGAGGCGCACTACAATGAGCAGTTCTTC. The chain joins TRBV4-2 to TRBJ2-1; D is uncertain. The germline V gene encodes CDR1 LGHNA and CDR2 YNFKEQ. Trimming stripped 2 bases from V and 3 bases from J, with 11 bases between. This CDR3 comprises 15 residues.

The rearrangement joins TRBV29-1 to TRBJ2-5; 10 bases align to TRBD2. Germline trimming cut 6 bases from V and 2 bases from J; bases unmatched to any gene: 6. This CDR3 spans 14 amino acids. CDR1 and CDR2 (germline): SQVTM, ANQGSEA. As DNA, the CDR3 is TGCAGCGTCATCGCGACTAGCGGGCAAGAGACCCAGTACTTC. Amino acid sequence: CSVIATSGQETQYF. Variable domain in full (rest from reference TRBV29-1 and TRBJ2-5): SAVISQKPSRDICQRGTSLTIQCQVDSQVTMMFWYRQQPGQSLTLIATANQGSEATYESGFVIDKFPISRPNLTFSTLTVSNMSPEDSSIYLCSVIATSGQETQYFGPGTRLLVL.

The rearrangement links TRBV12-5 to TRBJ2-2; the D call may be TRBD1 or TRBD2 (5 bases each). Trimming took off 0 bases at V and 6 bases at J, with 8 bases between the two ends. This CDR3 spans 14 amino acids. Germline CDR1 reads LGHNT; CDR2 reads FRNRAP. CDR3 residues: CASGLVRGPGELFF. DNA for the CDR3: TGTGCTAGTGGTTTGGTCCGGGGACCCGGGGAGCTGTTTTTT.

This chain uses TRBV4-3 with TRBJ2-7; TRBD2 agrees at 11 bases. The CDR3 length is 16 residues. In germline, CDR1 is LGHNA, CDR2 YSLEER. The J segment lost 5 bases and the V segment lost 0 bases, leaving 6 bases of the junction unmatched. The CDR3 bases are TGCGCCAGCAGCCAAGATACCCTAGCGGGAGGCGACGAGCAGTACTTC. Translated: CASSQDTLAGGDEQYF.

A few counts support this clonotype. The genes are TRBV12-3 or TRBV12-4 and TRBJ2-1; D might be TRBD2 (7 bases). The V and J ends lost 8 bases and 3 bases respectively, with 20 bases between them. The CDR3 runs 16 residues. The CDR3 spells CASSGGPPFLYNEQFF. CDR3 DNA sequence: TGTGCCAGCTCGGGGGGCCCCCCCTTTCTCTACAATGAGCAGTTCTTC.

The chain combines TRBV12-5 with TRBJ2-3; 8 bases are a match to TRBD1. V lost 6 bases and J lost 2; bases outside the gene matches: 10. The CDR3 spans 16 residues. CDR1 is LGHNT, CDR2 FRNRAP, per germline. The CDR3 sequence: CASGSPQGANTDTQYF. CDR3 DNA sequence: TGTGCTAGTGGATCGCCCCAGGGGGCCAACACAGATACGCAGTATTTT.

This chain uses TRBV29-1 with TRBJ2-2; 8 bases align to TRBD2. The V gene's germline CDR1 is SQVTM and CDR2 ANQGSEA. This CDR3 has 15 residues. Germline trimming cut 2 bases from V and 2 bases from J; bases unmatched to any gene: 4. In DNA form, the CDR3 reads TGCAGCGTTGAATTGCGGGAGGCAAACACCGGGGAGCTGTTTTTT. Amino acids: CSVELREANTGELFF.

This clonotype was counted between two and nine times. The rearrangement joins TRBV6-2 or TRBV6-3 to TRBJ2-1, with 8 bases lining up with TRBD2. The CDR3 is made up of 13 amino acids. V trimming: 7 bases; J trimming: 9 bases; junction bases outside the gene matches: 8. CDR1 MNHEY and CDR2 SVGEGT come from the germline V gene. The CDR3 nucleotides read TGTGCCAGCACGGCGGGAGGTTTTGGTGAGCAGTTCTTC. Translating gives CASTAGGFGEQFF.

This chain links TRBV5-1 with TRBJ2-7, with 10 positions matching TRBD2. Losses at the gene ends were 3 bases for V and 6 bases for J; bases not matched to a gene: 9. The CDR3 is 15 residues long. Germline lookup yields CDR1 SGHRS and CDR2 YFSETQ. For the CDR3, the DNA is TGCGCCAGCAGCTACTTAATAGCGGGAGGAAGCGAGCAGTACTTC. Translation gives CASSYLIAGGSEQYF.

This clonotype was found a few times. This chain uses TRBV6-5 with TRBJ2-7; 8 bases agree with TRBD2. Germline V gene data show CDR1 as MNHEY and CDR2 as SVGAGI. The V and J ends lost 0 bases and 0 bases, in that order; junction bases with no gene match: 1. CDR3 length: 15 residues. The CDR3 DNA follows: TGTGCCAGCAGTTACTCCCTAGCGGGCTCCTACGAGCAGTACTTC. This sequence encodes CASSYSLAGSYEQYF.

This clonotype was detected a few times. This chain links TRBV15 with TRBJ2-1, with 11 bases identical to TRBD2. In germline, CDR1 is LNHNV, CDR2 YYDKDF (reference sequence). The CDR3 spans 16 residues. The V and J ends lost 1 base and 5 bases, in that order; junction bases with no gene match: 4. The CDR3 DNA reads as TGTGCCACCAGCAGAGGACTAGCGGGATCGGACAATGAGCAGTTCTTC. The encoded protein is CATSRGLAGSDNEQFF. Complete variable domain (other parts from reference TRBV15 and TRBJ2-1): DAMVIQNPRYQVTQFGKPVTLSCSQTLNHNVMYWYQQKSSQAPKLLFHYYDKDFNNEADTPDNFQSRRPNTSFCFLDIRSPGLGDTAMYLCATSRGLAGSDNEQFFGPGTRLTVL.

This clonotype has more than one count but fewer than ten. This rearrangement joins TRBV3-1 to TRBJ2-7; 13 bases map to TRBD2. V trimming: 5 bases; J trimming: 7 bases; junction bases outside the gene matches: 14. The germline gives CDR1 LGHDT, CDR2 YNNKEL (reference sequence). This CDR3 has 17 residues. Written as DNA, the CDR3 is TGTGCCAGCAGCTACACGACGGGACTAGCGGGGCTCTTAGAGCAGTACTTC. As protein: CASSYTTGLAGLLEQYF.

This clonotype was counted between two and nine times. This chain links TRBV6-5 with TRBJ1-4, with D possibly matching TRBD1 (5 bases). CDR1 is MNHEY, CDR2 SVGAGI, per germline. This CDR3 has 14 residues. V lost 2 bases and J lost 5, with 9 bases in between. The CDR3 is CASSYTGGNEKLFF. CDR3 nucleotide sequence: TGTGCCAGCAGTTACACGGGGGGGAATGAAAAACTGTTTTTT.

This clonotype was recorded a few times. The chain uses TRBV12-3 or TRBV12-4 and TRBJ2-7, with unresolved D. V lost 5 bases to trimming and J lost 6 bases, with 20 bases between them. CDR3 length: 15 residues. CDR3 coding DNA: TGTGCCAGCAGTACCGGTGGATCCCCTACCCGCGAGCAGTACTTC. It specifies CASSTGGSPTREQYF.